This T cell receptor (beta chain) is from a study of graft-versus-host responses after intestinal transplantation. About the study: Multivisceral, liver-intestinal, or isolated intestinal transplants were performed in recipients. Recipients across the board were started on anti-thymocyte globulin induction, then kept on tacrolimus and steroids for around three years. The study's findings and limits: Present in recipient marrow, GvH clones included some that appeared first in ileum or blood. When patients had graft-donor T cell macrochimerism, their allografts held high graft-versus-host to host-versus-graft clonal ratios.

To note about this clone: The antigen is not known.

Assay used: immunoSEQ multiplex PCR; TCRdb lists only in-frame clones, some missing. The table lists 90,000 to 120,000 clones, roughly 87% of them singletons. This CDR3 region has 16 residues. V lost 4 bases, J lost 1 base, and 16 bases lay in between. Germline lookup yields CDR1 GTSNPN and CDR2 SVGIG (reference sequence). The V and J genes are TRBV30 and TRBJ2-2; D gene uncertain. The sample here was unstimulated CD4+ T cells sorted from spleen or lymph node cells, taken before transplant. The source is a human donor who was the organ donor for an intestinal transplant. The CDR3 region has the DNA TGTGCCTGGACAAGCCCTCAGGAGTGGAACACCGGGGAGCTGTTTTTT. Encoded protein: CAWTSPQEWNTGELFF.